Below are 31 T cell receptor beta chains sequenced from a single sample in a study of blood T cell repertoires in COVID-19. This table comes from immunoSEQ multiplex PCR, and its TCRdb copy is limited to in-frame clones, with some not included. The top ten hold 1.5% to 2% of the sample, which has 430,000 or so clones, roughly 88% seen once. Sequenced material: PBMCs or T cells enriched from blood (not recorded which). The source of these receptors is a woman aged 40 to 49 who had recovered from COVID-19.

The chain has TRBV7-2 and TRBJ1-5; D is perhaps TRBD1 (6 bases). V was cut by 1 base and J by 2 bases, with 6 bases left in between. Germline V gives CDR1 SGHTA, CDR2 FQGNSA. CDR3 length: 14 residues. The CDR3 region is CASSLGTGNQPQHF. The CDR3, as DNA: TGTGCCAGCAGCTTAGGGACAGGCAATCAGCCCCAGCATTTT.

The chain joins TRBV15 to TRBJ1-1, with a weak D call TRBD1 (5 bases). The CDR3 is 14 residues long. Per germline, CDR1 LNHNV and CDR2 YYDKDF (reference sequence). The ends were cut back, 1 base at V and 5 bases at J, with 11 bases in the middle. CDR3 protein: CATSRARGRTEAFF. DNA of the CDR3: TGTGCCACCAGCAGAGCCCGGGGGAGGACTGAAGCTTTCTTT.

This chain uses TRBV5-1 with TRBJ2-5; D is possibly TRBD1 (6 bases). The CDR3 sequence is 12 residues long. Trimming removed 5 bases from V and 3 bases from J, with 8 bases in between. From germline, CDR1 is SGHRS and CDR2 YFSETQ. This CDR3 reads CASRDSKETQYF. The CDR3 nucleotides read TGCGCCAGCAGGGACAGTAAAGAGACCCAGTACTTC.

This clone has only a few counts. This sequence joins TRBV5-4 and TRBJ2-7, with D possibly matching TRBD1 (6 bases). Germline CDR1 reads SGHNT; CDR2 reads YYREEE (reference sequence). The CDR3 spans 14 residues. V lost 5 bases to trimming and J lost 4 bases, with 16 bases between them. CDR3 coding DNA: TGTGCCAGCAGGGCCGCAGGGGTTCAGTACGAGCAGTACTTC. Its translation is CASRAAGVQYEQYF.

The chain is built from TRBV4-1 and TRBJ1-4; TRBD1 matches at 8 bases. Germline-derived CDR1 and CDR2 are MGHRA and YSYEKL. CDR3 size: 16 residues. The V segment lost 0 bases and the J segment 5 bases; nucleotides outside the gene matches: 5. The CDR3, as DNA: TGCGCCAGCAGCCAAGAGACGTACAGGGGGAATGAAAAACTGTTTTTT. This encodes CASSQETYRGNEKLFF.

V usage is TRBV4-3 and J usage is TRBJ2-5; TRBD1 is a possible D gene (5 bases). The CDR3 spans 14 residues. The V end was cut by 0 bases, the J end by 4 bases, with 9 bases between. Germline lookup yields CDR1 LGHNA and CDR2 YSLEER. The CDR3 sequence: CASSQDFGAETQYF. The DNA of the CDR3 is TGCGCCAGCAGCCAAGATTTTGGGGCAGAGACCCAGTACTTC.

The chain uses TRBV4-3 and TRBJ2-1; a possible D gene is TRBD2 (5 bases). This CDR3 has 15 amino acids. V was cut by 0 bases and J by 6 bases, with 12 bases left in between. Germline assignment: CDR1 LGHNA and CDR2 YSLEER. CDR3 nucleotide sequence: TGCGCCAGCAGCCAAGATGCAGGACTTCGCAATGAGCAGTTCTTC. It encodes CASSQDAGLRNEQFF.

V and J are TRBV19 and TRBJ1-4; TRBD1 is a possible D gene (6 bases). The CDR3 covers 14 residues. CDR1 is LNHDA and CDR2 is SQIVND in the germline V gene (reference sequence). Trimming pared 5 bases from V and 7 bases from J, leaving 14 bases between. The CDR3 loop reads CASSARTAPEKLFF. In nucleotides, the CDR3 is TGTGCCAGTAGTGCCCGGACAGCCCCTGAAAAACTGTTTTTT.

This chain joins TRBV27 and TRBJ2-2; 12 nucleotides align to TRBD1. The length of the CDR3 is 17 residues. Unmatched junction bases numbered 6, after V lost 1 base and J lost 6 bases. The V gene's germline CDR1 is MNHEY and CDR2 SMNVEV (reference sequence). The CDR3 region is CASSLFRGQGAAGELFF. In DNA, the CDR3 is TGTGCCAGCAGTTTATTTAGGGGACAGGGGGCCGCCGGGGAGCTGTTTTTT.

J is TRBJ2-5 and V is TRBV5-6, with D possibly TRBD1 on 5 matching bases. Germline CDR1 and CDR2: SGHDT and YYEEEE. Trimming removed 3 bases at V and 3 bases at J, with 15 bases between. The CDR3 covers 15 residues. Here the CDR3 reads CASSSYRTTEETQYF. The CDR3 DNA reads TGTGCCAGCAGCTCGTACCGGACAACTGAAGAGACCCAGTACTTC.

This clone appeared a few times. The chain is built from TRBV6-5 and TRBJ1-1; 12 bases line up with TRBD1. CDR1 is MNHEY and CDR2 is SVGAGI in the germline V gene. The CDR3 loop spans 15 amino acids. V dropped 2 bases and J dropped 10; count of bases not matched to a gene: 8. The DNA of the CDR3 is TGTGCCAGCAGTTACGACTGGGACAGGGGGCAGAGAGCTTTCTTT. Residues: CASSYDWDRGQRAFF.

In its sample, this clone was seen a few times. The chain combines TRBV7-2 with TRBJ2-1; 12 positions agree with TRBD1. The CDR3 has 16 amino acids. Germline V gene data show CDR1 as SGHTA and CDR2 as FQGNSA. The V gene end was trimmed by 2 bases and the J gene end by 6 bases; junction bases not matched to a gene: 5. The CDR3 DNA sequence: TGTGCCAGCAGCTTAATGGGACAGGGGGCGGGCAATGAGCAGTTCTTC. This encodes CASSLMGQGAGNEQFF.

V is TRBV10-3 and J is TRBJ2-1; 8 bases line up with TRBD2. CDR3 size: 14 residues. V lost 10 bases to trimming and J lost 7 bases; unmatched junction nucleotides: 12. Germline V gene sequence: CDR1 ENHRY, CDR2 SYGVKD. CDR3 sequence (DNA): TGTGCCAGTTGGTGGGGACTAGTTGGGAATGAGCAGTTCTTC. This codes for CASWWGLVGNEQFF.

The rearrangement uses TRBV9 and TRBJ1-1; D uncertain. V was trimmed by 4 bases and J by 0 bases, leaving 16 bases between them. CDR3 length equals 16 residues. Germline V gene data show CDR1 as SGDLS and CDR2 as YYNGEE. The CDR3 protein is CASSPSGAGMNTEAFF. The CDR3 coding sequence is TGTGCCAGCAGCCCCTCTGGAGCGGGCATGAACACTGAAGCTTTCTTT.

This clone has a handful of counts. The chain is built from TRBV25-1 and TRBJ1-2, with 7 bases aligning to TRBD1. The CDR3 length is 15 residues. The V segment lost 1 base and the J segment 2 bases; nucleotides outside the gene matches: 4. Germline lookup yields CDR1 MGHDK and CDR2 SYGVNS. The chain's CDR3 is CASSESGGKNYGYTF. The CDR3 nucleotides are TGTGCCAGCAGTGAATCAGGGGGGAAAAACTATGGCTACACCTTC.

The rearrangement joins TRBV7-2 to TRBJ2-3; 7 positions match TRBD2. The CDR3 runs to 15 residues. Germline V gene lookup returns CDR1 SGHTA and CDR2 FQGNSA. J gave up 4 bases and V 4 bases, and 8 bases lay outside the gene matches. The CDR3 protein is CASSSPRTRADTQYF. Here the CDR3 DNA reads TGTGCCAGCAGCTCCCCCCGGACTAGAGCAGATACGCAGTATTTT.

The chain has TRBV19 and TRBJ1-1; 8 nucleotides match TRBD1. This CDR3 is 15 amino acids long. V gave up 2 bases and J gave up 7 bases; unmatched junction bases: 9. CDR1 is LNHDA, CDR2 SQIVND, per germline (reference sequence). CDR3 sequence: CASSISWQGAIEAFF. CDR3 nucleotides: TGTGCCAGTAGTATAAGTTGGCAGGGGGCTATTGAAGCTTTCTTT.

The chain links TRBV7-2 to TRBJ2-5; 7 nucleotides align to TRBD2. CDR1 SGHTA and CDR2 FQGNSA come from the germline V gene. The CDR3 sequence is 16 residues long. V was pared by 5 bases and J by 4 bases, with 13 bases of the junction left unmatched. The CDR3 loop is CASSPRREGRGETQYF. CDR3 bases: TGTGCCAGCAGCCCCCGGAGGGAGGGCCGGGGAGAGACCCAGTACTTC.

This clone was counted a single time. The chain has TRBV11-2 and TRBJ2-1; possibly TRBD1 for D (6 bases). The V end was cut by 8 bases, the J end by 4 bases, with 12 bases between. The CDR3 loop spans 13 amino acids. Germline V gives CDR1 SGHAT, CDR2 FQNNGV. CDR3 loop: CASADGQYNEQFF. In nucleotides, the CDR3 is TGTGCCAGCGCAGATGGACAGTACAATGAGCAGTTCTTC.

The rearrangement uses TRBV21-1 and TRBJ2-3; the tabulated D call, TRBD2, remains unverified against the DNA. TRBV21-1 is marked as a pseudogene. CDR3 length equals 17 residues. In DNA, the CDR3 is TGTGCCAGCAGCAAAAGCTGTAGCGGGAGCGGGTCTGATACGCAGTATTTT. This codes for CASSKSCSGSGSDTQYF.

V is TRBV7-8 and J is TRBJ1-2, with D possibly matching TRBD1 (6 bases). Trimming shortened V by 4 bases and J by 4 bases, and 22 bases separated the two germline ends. Looked up from germline, CDR1 is SGHVS and CDR2 is FQNEAQ. CDR3 length equals 17 residues. As DNA, the CDR3 is TGTGCCAGCAGCTCTTTTTTCGGGGGGGCGCGTGTCTATGGCTACACCTTC. Its translation is CASSSFFGGARVYGYTF.

This chain joins TRBV24-1 and TRBJ2-1; possibly TRBD2 for D (5 bases). The CDR3 consists of 14 residues. Germline lookup yields CDR1 KGHDR and CDR2 SFDVKD. Trimming cost V 1 base and J 5 bases, with 8 bases left between them. The CDR3 spells CATSDFPGNNEQFF. The DNA of the CDR3 is TGTGCCACCAGTGATTTCCCGGGGAACAATGAGCAGTTCTTC.

This clone occurred once. This CDR3 reads CASSQGGVLTEAFF. The CDR3 DNA reads as TGCGCCAGCAGCCAAGGGGGGGTCCTCACTGAAGCTTTCTTT. V gene TRBV4-3 combines with J gene TRBJ1-1; the D gene is possibly TRBD1 (5 bases). This CDR3 region has 14 residues. The V and J ends lost 1 base and 4 bases respectively, with 10 bases between them. Germline CDR1 and CDR2: LGHNA and YSLEER.

This clone was detected a few times. The chain has TRBV12-5 and TRBJ1-2, with 7 bases aligning to TRBD1. J was trimmed by 2 bases and V by 3 bases; bases with no gene match: 3. The CDR3 runs to 14 residues. Germline values: CDR1 LGHNT, CDR2 FRNRAP. The CDR3 coding sequence is TGTGCTAGTGGTTTAGGGGGCCACAACTATGGCTACACCTTC. This gives the protein CASGLGGHNYGYTF.

The chain couples TRBV25-1 to TRBJ2-1, with 10 bases fitting TRBD2. Germline trimming cut 7 bases from V and 10 bases from J; bases unmatched to any gene: 10. The length of the CDR3 is 14 residues. Looked up from germline, CDR1 is MGHDK and CDR2 is SYGVNS. The DNA for the CDR3 is TGTGCCAGCATTCCTAGCGGGAGCCATCCGGAGCAGTTCTTC. Residues: CASIPSGSHPEQFF.

The rearrangement links TRBV29-1 to TRBJ1-1; D is perhaps TRBD1 (6 bases). Per the germline V gene, CDR1 is SQVTM and CDR2 is ANQGSEA. Trimming removed 7 bases from V and 0 bases from J, with 9 bases in between. This CDR3 contains 12 residues. CDR3 amino acids: CSGGQLNTEAFF. CDR3 coding DNA: TGCAGCGGCGGACAGTTGAACACTGAAGCTTTCTTT.

This sequence joins TRBV7-6 and TRBJ1-4; 9 nucleotides agree with TRBD1. Unmatched junction bases numbered 3, after V lost 2 bases and J lost 5 bases. Germline values: CDR1 SGHVS, CDR2 FNYEAQ. This CDR3 has 15 amino acids. The CDR3 coding sequence is TGTGCCAGCAGCTTACGGGACAGGGAAAATGAAAAACTGTTTTTT. Translating gives CASSLRDRENEKLFF.

This clone has only one observation. This rearrangement joins TRBV11-2 to TRBJ1-1; D might be TRBD1 (5 bases). Germline CDR1 reads SGHAT; CDR2 reads FQNNGV. The CDR3 length is 13 residues. V was pared by 5 bases and J by 2 bases, with 9 bases between. DNA of the CDR3: TGTGCCAGCAGCCTACAGGTTAACACTGAAGCTTTCTTT. Amino acids: CASSLQVNTEAFF.

This clone was detected once. This chain connects TRBV19 to TRBJ2-1, with TRBD2 as a possible D gene (6 bases). CDR1 is LNHDA, CDR2 SQIVND, per germline (reference sequence). Trimming pared 5 bases from V and 4 bases from J, leaving 18 bases between. CDR3 length equals 16 residues. The CDR3 here is CASSLTGLTPYNEQFF. The CDR3 region has the DNA TGTGCCAGTAGTCTCACGGGACTGACCCCTTACAATGAGCAGTTCTTC.

This rearrangement joins TRBV6-5 to TRBJ1-2; 7 nucleotides agree with TRBD1. The CDR3 consists of 14 residues. Germline V gene lookup returns CDR1 MNHEY and CDR2 SVGAGI. The junction had 10 bases not matched to a gene; V was cut back by 8 bases and J by 4 bases. The CDR3 sequence: CASRMDRPFYGYTF. The CDR3 nucleotides read TGTGCCAGCCGTATGGACAGGCCTTTCTATGGCTACACCTTC.

The chain recombines TRBV5-4 with TRBJ2-1; TRBD1 agrees at 11 bases. Looked up from germline, CDR1 is SGHNT and CDR2 is YYREEE (reference sequence). The CDR3 extends over 15 amino acids. After removal of 4 bases from V and 4 bases from J, the junction contained 4 bases not matched to a gene. DNA of the CDR3: TGTGCCAGCAGCCTGGGACAGGGGGGATACAATGAGCAGTTCTTC. Its translation is CASSLGQGGYNEQFF. Complete variable domain (other parts from reference TRBV5-4 and TRBJ2-1): ETGVTQSPTHLIKTRGQQVTLRCSSQSGHNTVSWYQQALGQGPQFIFQYYREEENGRGNFPPRFSGLQFPNYSSELNVNALELDDSALYLCASSLGQGGYNEQFFGPGTRLTVL.